The sample holds one count of the clone carrying this TCR beta chain. The data were taken from a study of blood T cell repertoires in COVID-19. Study in general: Sources were T cells, B-cell-depleted T cells, or PBMCs; the material itself was cDNA or gDNA.

Method: immunoSEQ multiplex PCR; TCRdb's copy keeps in-frame clones and lacks some. The sample lists about 210,000 clones; approximately 88% were seen once. Across about 22 US areas, participants ranged in age from 18 to 89 years. Clinical history reported by participants formed the basis on which cohorts were assigned. Trimming cost V 0 bases and J 9 bases, with 18 bases left between them. The CDR3 runs to 16 residues. From germline, CDR1 is MGHRA and CDR2 YSYEKL. This TCR was sampled from a man aged 18 to 29 with acute COVID-19. The specimen was PBMCs or T cells enriched from blood (not recorded which). This chain uses TRBV4-1 with TRBJ2-1; D is perhaps TRBD2 (5 bases). The CDR3 nucleotides read TGCGCCAGCAGCCAAGAATCAGGCGGGTATACTTTTGAGCAGTTCTTC. Amino acid sequence: CASSQESGGYTFEQFF.